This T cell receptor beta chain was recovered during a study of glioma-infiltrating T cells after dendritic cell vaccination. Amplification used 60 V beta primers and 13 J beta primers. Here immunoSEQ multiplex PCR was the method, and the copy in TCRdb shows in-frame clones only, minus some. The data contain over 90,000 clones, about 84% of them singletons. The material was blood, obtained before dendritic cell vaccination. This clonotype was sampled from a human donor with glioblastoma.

CDR3: CASSPPGLAGSEQYF. DNA of the CDR3: TGTGCCAGCTCACCACCGGGACTAGCGGGATCCGAGCAGTACTTC. J is TRBJ2-7 and V is TRBV18; TRBD2 matches at 13 bases. This CDR3 has 15 residues. Germline CDR1 reads KGHSH; CDR2 reads LQKENI. V lost 0 bases and J lost 6; bases outside the gene matches: 2.